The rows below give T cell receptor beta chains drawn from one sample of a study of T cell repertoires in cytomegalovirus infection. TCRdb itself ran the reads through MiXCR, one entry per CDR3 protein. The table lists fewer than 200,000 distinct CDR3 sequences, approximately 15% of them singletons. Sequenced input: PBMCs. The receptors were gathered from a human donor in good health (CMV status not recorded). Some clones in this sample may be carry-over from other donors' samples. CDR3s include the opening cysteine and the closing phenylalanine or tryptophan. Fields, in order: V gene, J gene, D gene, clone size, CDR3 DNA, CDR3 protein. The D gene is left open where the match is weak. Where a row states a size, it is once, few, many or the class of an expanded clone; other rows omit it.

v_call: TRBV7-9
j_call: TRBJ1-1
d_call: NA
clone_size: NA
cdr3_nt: TGTGCCAGCAGCCCCCGGACCTCGAACACTGAAGCTTTCTTT
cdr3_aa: CASSPRTSNTEAFF

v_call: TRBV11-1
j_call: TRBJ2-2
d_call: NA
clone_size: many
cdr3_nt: TGTGCCAGCAGCTTATTTGTGGGGACGAACACCGGGGAGCTGTTTTTT
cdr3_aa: CASSLFVGTNTGELFF

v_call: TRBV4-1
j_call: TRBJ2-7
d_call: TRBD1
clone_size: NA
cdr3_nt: TGCGCCAGCAGCCGTATCGCGGCCGGGACAGGGGTCTACGAGCAGTACTTC
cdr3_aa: CASSRIAAGTGVYEQYF

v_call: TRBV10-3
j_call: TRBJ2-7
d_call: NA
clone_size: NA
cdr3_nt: TGTGCTTGCGAGGGGCCATCCTACGAGCAGTACTTC
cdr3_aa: CACEGPSYEQYF

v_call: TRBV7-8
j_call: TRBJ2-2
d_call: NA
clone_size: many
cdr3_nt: TGTGCCAGCAGCCACCGACAGTCTAGGGTCACCGGGGAGCTGTTTTTT
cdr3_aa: CASSHRQSRVTGELFF

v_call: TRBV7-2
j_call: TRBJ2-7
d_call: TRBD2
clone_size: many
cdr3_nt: TGTGCCAGCACCCTACGGGGGGACTACGAGCAGTACTTC
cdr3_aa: CASTLRGDYEQYF

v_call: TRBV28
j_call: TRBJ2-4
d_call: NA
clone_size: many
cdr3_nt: TGTGCCAGCCAATCCGGCAGGGCTAACATTCAGTACTTC
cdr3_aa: CASQSGRANIQYF

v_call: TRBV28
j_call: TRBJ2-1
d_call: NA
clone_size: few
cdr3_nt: TGTGCCAGCAGTTTCTTGCCGTCCGGGACTCAGAATGAGCAGTTCTTC
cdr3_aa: CASSFLPSGTQNEQFF

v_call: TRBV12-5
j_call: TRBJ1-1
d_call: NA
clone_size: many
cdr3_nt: TGTGCTAGTGGGGGGGGGAACACTGAAGCTTTCTTT
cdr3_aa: CASGGGNTEAFF

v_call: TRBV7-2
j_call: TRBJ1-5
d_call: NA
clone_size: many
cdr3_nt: TGTGCCAGCAGCATTCAAGGGGATCAGCCCCAGCATTTT
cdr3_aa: CASSIQGDQPQHF

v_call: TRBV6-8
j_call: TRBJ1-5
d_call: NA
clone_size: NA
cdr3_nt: TGTGCCAGCAATGGCGGGTTTATGGGCAATCAGCCCCAGCATTTT
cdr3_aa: CASNGGFMGNQPQHF

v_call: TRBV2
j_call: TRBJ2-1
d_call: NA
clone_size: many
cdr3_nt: TGTGCCAGCAGTGAAGTTAGGGGGGGGACTGAGCAGTTCTTC
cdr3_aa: CASSEVRGGTEQFF

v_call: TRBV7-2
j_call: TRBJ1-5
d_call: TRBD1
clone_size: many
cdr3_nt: TGTGCCAGCAGACCTACAGGGGGCTATCAGCCCCAGCATTTT
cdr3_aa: CASRPTGGYQPQHF

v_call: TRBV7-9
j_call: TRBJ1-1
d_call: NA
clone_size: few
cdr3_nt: TGTGCCAGCAGCTTACGGGCAGGGAAAAGATTGAACACTGAAGCTTTCTTT
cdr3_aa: CASSLRAGKRLNTEAFF

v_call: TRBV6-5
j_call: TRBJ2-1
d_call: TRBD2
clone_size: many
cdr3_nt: TGTGCCAGCAGTTCTCCAGGACTAGCGGGAGGTTCGTACAATGAGCAGTTCTTC
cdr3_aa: CASSSPGLAGGSYNEQFF

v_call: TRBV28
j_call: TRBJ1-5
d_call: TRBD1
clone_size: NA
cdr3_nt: TGTGCCAGTGGGACAGGAACAATCAGGCCCCAGCATTTT
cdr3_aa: CASGTGTIRPQHF

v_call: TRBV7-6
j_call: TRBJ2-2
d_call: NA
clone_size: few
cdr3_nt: TGTGCCAGCATACCGGGACTTCTGAACACCGGGGAGCTGTTTTTT
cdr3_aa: CASIPGLLNTGELFF

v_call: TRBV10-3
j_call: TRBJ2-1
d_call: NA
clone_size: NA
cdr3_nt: TGTGCCATCAGTGACCCAAAGCAAAACAGCAATGAGCAGTTCTTC
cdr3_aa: CAISDPKQNSNEQFF

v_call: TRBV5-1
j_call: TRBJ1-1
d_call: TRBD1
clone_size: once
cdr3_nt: TGCGCCAGCAGCACGGCCGGGACAGGGAGCGCTGAAGCTTTCTTT
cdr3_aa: CASSTAGTGSAEAFF